This T cell receptor beta chain was recorded in a study of beta chain features in type 1 diabetes (dated by TCRdb to the late 2010s). A note on the overall study: Mean age, gender distribution, total cell number and subset yield were not different between patients and healthy donors. Across all samples, some 100,000,000 sorted cells were examined, and cell number per subset correlated strongly with RNA yield. The study compared TCRB repertoires of sorted circulating CD4+ T cell subsets between recently diagnosed type 1 diabetes patients and matched healthy donors. Naive and central memory subsets were obtained from all 30 or so donors, but regulatory and stem cell-like memory subsets were isolated from only 8 patients and roughly eight healthy donors. What the research found in general, with its limitations: PCR may preferentially amplify shorter templates, but because patient and control samples were amplified and corrected together, any resulting skew would affect both groups equally. Naive, central memory and regulatory TCRB repertoires appeared to be more alike among patients than among healthy donors. Because cDNA was sequenced instead of genomic DNA, activated cells with high expression could be over-represented, although the groups did not differ in activation or CD3 levels. Patients with type 1 diabetes made fewer insertions and deleted more nucleotides at VDJ recombination sites, implying thymic rearrangement abnormalities. Because the HLA sub-analyses included only small numbers of individuals, any influence of HLA type on TCRB rearrangement was left unresolved. Type 1 diabetes patients showed a moderate but significant shortening of TCRB CDR3 length in all four CD4+ subsets.

The CDR3 contains 16 residues, cysteine and phenylalanine counted. Only the CDR3 DNA stays, 48 bases, in frame from base 1. V ends up 0 bases short and J 1 base short, with an unmatched junction base count of 6. From the germline V gene, CDR1 is SGDLS and CDR2 is YYNGEE. A few counts support this clone. Its antigen remains undetermined. Base qualities were left out, and no much larger clone turns up one base away. A single peripheral blood draw of about 116 mL on average was collected from each donor into heparinised tubes. A BD FACSAria II and a panel including CD45RO, CCR7, CD25, CD127, CD95 and CD27 were used to sort naive, central memory, regulatory and stem cell-like memory CD4+ T cells. Purity was above 95% for every sorted population. PBMCs were isolated immediately by Lymphoprep density gradient centrifugation and stained directly without culture. So that batch effects would be minimized, each experiment stained and sorted samples in pairs, pairing one healthy donor with one patient.

The entire amount of isolated RNA was reverse transcribed using the High Capacity cDNA Reverse Transcription Kit, so the sequenced TCRB transcripts were expressed ones. Naive, central memory and regulatory T cell samples underwent deep immunoSEQ sequencing, averaging approximately 3.3 million total reads per sample. Sorted cells were lysed in RLT buffer and RNA was extracted with DNase-treated RNeasy Micro or Mini kits, depending on cell number. Each cell subset was processed on its own to prevent cross-contamination, while patient and healthy donor samples were processed together. The immunoSEQ multiplex PCR was used to amplify TCRB sequences from cDNA, generating 87-bp fragments that spanned the CDR3 region. Sequencing of the amplicons was done on the Illumina HiSeq platform. For the original study's pipeline: PCR bias was corrected computationally using synthetic template baselines, and reads within Hamming distance 2 were collapsed, with unmergeable singletons discarded. Reads were aligned to IMGT to assign V, D and J genes, CDR3 length, and insertions or deletions at six rearrangement sites. Within each subset, clonotype counts were normalized to sorted cell number, after which true diversity and Gini coefficients were computed with the tcR R package. The overlap coefficient, calculated on TCRB nucleotide sequences, was used to measure repertoire sharing. Out-of-frame TCRB sequences from naive cells were analyzed to stand in for the pre-selection repertoire. The table was pulled from immuneACCESS by TCRdb, which kept in-frame rearrangements only. Such tables lose some clones; where checked, under half of the loss comes from unresolved V genes, and the rest has no known cause. V, J and clone size reflect that table, while D and trimming were determined from the DNA. This sample is represented by about 620,000 clones; around 16% of them were singletons. The leading ten clones occupy approximately 0.087% of the sample.

The receptor comes from a man in his late teens or twenties in good health. The sequencing sample was made of naive CD4+ T cells from blood. Read against the paper, the sample's cell subset or site label means: true naive CD4+ T cells. The chain is encoded by TRBV9 joined to TRBJ2-5, with 7 bases matching TRBD2. At the DNA level, the sequence is TGTGCCAGCAGCGTAGCTGGCGGGAGCGGCCAAGAGACCCAGTACTTC. Its protein product is CASSVAGGSGQETQYF.